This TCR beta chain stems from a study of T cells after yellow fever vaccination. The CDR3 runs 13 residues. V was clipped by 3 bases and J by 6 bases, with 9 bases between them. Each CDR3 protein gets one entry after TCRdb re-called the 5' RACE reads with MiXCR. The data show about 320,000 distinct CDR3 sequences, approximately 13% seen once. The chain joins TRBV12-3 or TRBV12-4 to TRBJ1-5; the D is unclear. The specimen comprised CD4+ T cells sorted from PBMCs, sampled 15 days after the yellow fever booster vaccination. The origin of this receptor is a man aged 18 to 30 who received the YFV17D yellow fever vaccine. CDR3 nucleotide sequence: TGTGCCAGCAGTTTGTTAGACGGTCAGCCCCAGCATTTT. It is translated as CASSLLDGQPQHF.